This T cell receptor (beta chain) is drawn from a study of cytomegalovirus exposure and HLA in healthy donors. Overall study context: As an earlier analysis found, 150 million to 200 million T cells yielded about 120 million unique TCR beta sequences.

In the PCR, 60 Vbeta and 13 Jbeta primers were used. The protocol was immunoSEQ multiplex PCR, while the TCRdb copy is restricted to in-frame clones and leaves out a portion. The sample has tens of thousands of clones, roughly 84% seen once; the top ten hold around 3.6%. The germline CDR1 and CDR2 sequences are SGHTS and YDEGEE. V lost 1 base and J lost 7, with 9 bases in between. The CDR3 is 14 residues long. At collection, donors were nominally healthy, but unrecorded immune exposures were probable. Only one count was recorded for this clone. This sequence originates from a woman between 18 and 29 years old in good health and CMV-seronegative. Sequencing was done on a sample of PBMCs. This chain uses TRBV5-8 with TRBJ1-6; no reliable D call. The chain's CDR3 is CASSLTDENSPLHF. In DNA form, the CDR3 reads TGTGCCAGCAGCTTGACAGACGAGAATTCACCCCTCCACTTT.